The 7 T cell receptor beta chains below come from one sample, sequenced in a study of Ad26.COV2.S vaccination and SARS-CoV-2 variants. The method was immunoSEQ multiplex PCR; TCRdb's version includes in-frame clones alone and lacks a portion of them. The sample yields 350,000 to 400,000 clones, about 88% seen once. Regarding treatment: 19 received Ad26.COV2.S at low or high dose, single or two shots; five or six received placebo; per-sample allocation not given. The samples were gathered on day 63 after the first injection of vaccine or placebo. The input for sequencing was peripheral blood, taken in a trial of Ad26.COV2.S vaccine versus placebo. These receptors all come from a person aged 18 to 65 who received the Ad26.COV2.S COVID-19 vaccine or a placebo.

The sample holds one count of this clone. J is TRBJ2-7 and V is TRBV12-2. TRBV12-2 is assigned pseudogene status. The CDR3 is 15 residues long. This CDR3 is CASRLDRRTTYEQYF. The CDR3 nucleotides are TGTGCAAGTCGCTTAGATCGTAGGACGACCTACGAGCAGTACTTC.

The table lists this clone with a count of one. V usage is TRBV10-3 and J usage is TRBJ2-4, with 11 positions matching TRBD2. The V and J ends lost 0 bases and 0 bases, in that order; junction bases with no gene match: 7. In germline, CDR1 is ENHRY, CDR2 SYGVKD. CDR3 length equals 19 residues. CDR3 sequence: CAISESWLAGGLAKNIQYF. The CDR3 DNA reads TGTGCCATCAGTGAGTCGTGGCTAGCGGGGGGCCTAGCCAAAAACATTCAGTACTTC.

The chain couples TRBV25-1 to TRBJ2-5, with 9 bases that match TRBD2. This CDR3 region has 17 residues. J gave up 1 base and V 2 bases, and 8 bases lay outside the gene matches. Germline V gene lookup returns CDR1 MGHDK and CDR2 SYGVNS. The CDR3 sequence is CASSESSSGGSQETQYF. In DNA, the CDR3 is TGTGCCAGCAGTGAAAGTTCAAGCGGGGGGAGCCAAGAGACCCAGTACTTC. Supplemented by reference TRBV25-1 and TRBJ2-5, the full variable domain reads EADIYQTPRYLVIGTGKKITLECSQTMGHDKMYWYQQDPGMELHLIHYSYGVNSTEKGDLSSESTVSRIRTEHFPLTLESARPSHTSQYLCASSESSSGGSQETQYFGPGTRLLVL.

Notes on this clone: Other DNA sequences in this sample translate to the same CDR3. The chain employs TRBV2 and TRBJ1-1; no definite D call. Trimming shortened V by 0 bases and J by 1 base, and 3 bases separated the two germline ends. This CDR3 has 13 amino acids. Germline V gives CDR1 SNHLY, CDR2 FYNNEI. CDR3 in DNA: TGTGCCAGCAGTGAAGCAGGGAACACTGAAGCTTTCTTT. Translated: CASSEAGNTEAFF.

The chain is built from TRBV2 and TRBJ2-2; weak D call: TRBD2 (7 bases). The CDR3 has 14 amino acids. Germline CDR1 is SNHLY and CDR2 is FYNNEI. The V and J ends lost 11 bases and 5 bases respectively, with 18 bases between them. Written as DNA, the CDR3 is TGTGCCGGCTCCGGGGGGCCGGGTACCGGGGAGCTGTTTTTT. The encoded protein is CAGSGGPGTGELFF.

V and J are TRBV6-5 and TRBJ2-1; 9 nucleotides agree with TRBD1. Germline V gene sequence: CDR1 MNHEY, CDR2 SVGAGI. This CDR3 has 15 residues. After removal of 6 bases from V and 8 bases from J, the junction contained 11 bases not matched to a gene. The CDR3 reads CASSRRDRVAHEQFF. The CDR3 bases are TGTGCCAGCAGCCGCCGGGACAGGGTGGCCCATGAGCAGTTCTTC.

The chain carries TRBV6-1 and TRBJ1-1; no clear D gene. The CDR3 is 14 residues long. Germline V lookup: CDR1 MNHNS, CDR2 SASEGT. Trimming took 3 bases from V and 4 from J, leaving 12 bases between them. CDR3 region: CASSELRVVTEAFF. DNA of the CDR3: TGTGCCAGCAGTGAGCTAAGGGTGGTCACTGAAGCTTTCTTT.